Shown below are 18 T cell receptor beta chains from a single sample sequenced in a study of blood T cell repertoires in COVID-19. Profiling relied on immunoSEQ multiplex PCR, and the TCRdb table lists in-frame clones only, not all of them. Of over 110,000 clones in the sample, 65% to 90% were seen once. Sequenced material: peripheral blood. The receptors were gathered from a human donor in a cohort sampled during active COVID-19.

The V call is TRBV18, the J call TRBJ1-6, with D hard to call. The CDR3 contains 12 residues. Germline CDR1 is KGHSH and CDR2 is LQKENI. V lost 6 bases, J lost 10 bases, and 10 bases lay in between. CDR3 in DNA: TGTGCCAGCTCTCGGGGTGAGTCACCCCTCCACTTT. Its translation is CASSRGESPLHF.

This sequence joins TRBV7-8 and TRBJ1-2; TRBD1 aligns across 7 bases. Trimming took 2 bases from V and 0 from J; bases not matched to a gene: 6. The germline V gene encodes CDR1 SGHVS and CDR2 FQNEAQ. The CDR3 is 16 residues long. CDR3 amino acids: CASSLLIDRANYGYTF. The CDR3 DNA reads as TGTGCCAGCAGCTTACTGATCGACAGGGCTAACTATGGCTACACCTTC.

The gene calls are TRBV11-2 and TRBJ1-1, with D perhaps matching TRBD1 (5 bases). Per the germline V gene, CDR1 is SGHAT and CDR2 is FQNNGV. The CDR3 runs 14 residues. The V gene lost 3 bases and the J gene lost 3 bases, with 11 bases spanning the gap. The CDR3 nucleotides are TGTGCCAGCAGCTTGGTCCCGGGGGACACTGAAGCTTTCTTT. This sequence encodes CASSLVPGDTEAFF.

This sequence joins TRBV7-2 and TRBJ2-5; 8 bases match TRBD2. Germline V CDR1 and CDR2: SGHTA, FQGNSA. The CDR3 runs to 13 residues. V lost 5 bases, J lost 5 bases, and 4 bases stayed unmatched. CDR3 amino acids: CASSLERGETQYF. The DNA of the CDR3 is TGTGCCAGCAGCCTAGAGCGGGGGGAGACCCAGTACTTC.

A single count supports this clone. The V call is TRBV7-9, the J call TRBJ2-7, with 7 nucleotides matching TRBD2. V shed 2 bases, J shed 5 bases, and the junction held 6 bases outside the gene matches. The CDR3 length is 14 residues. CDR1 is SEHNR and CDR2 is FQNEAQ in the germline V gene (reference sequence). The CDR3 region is CASSLLRELDEQYF. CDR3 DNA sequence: TGTGCCAGCAGCTTATTGCGGGAGCTCGACGAGCAGTACTTC.

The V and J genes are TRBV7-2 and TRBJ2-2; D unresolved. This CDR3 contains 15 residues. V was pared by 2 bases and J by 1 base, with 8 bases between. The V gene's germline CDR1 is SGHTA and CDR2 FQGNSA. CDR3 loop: CASSLNTLNTGELFF. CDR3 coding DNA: TGTGCCAGCAGCTTAAACACGCTGAACACCGGGGAGCTGTTTTTT.

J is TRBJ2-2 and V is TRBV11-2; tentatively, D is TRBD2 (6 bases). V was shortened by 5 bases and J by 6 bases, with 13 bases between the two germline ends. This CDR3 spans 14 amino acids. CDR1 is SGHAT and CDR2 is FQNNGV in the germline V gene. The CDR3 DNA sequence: TGTGCCAGCAGCCCACAACTAGCCTCCGGGGAGCTGTTTTTT. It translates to CASSPQLASGELFF.

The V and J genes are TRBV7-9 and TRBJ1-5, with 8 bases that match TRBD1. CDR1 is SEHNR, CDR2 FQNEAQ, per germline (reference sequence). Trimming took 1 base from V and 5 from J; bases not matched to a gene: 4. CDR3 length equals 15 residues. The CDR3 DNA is TGTGCCAGCAGCTTAGGGGGGACAGGCGATCAGCCCCAGCATTTT. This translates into CASSLGGTGDQPQHF.

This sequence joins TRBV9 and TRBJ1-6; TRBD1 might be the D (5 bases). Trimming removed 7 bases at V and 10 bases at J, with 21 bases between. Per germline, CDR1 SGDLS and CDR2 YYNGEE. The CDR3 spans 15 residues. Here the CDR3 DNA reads TGTGCCAGCCGTTCCACATGGCAGGGAGGATCACCCCTCCACTTT. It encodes CASRSTWQGGSPLHF.

For the CDR3, the DNA is TGTGCCAGCACCCGGGACAGAGCTAACTATGGCTACACCTTC. It translates to CASTRDRANYGYTF. The chain combines TRBV6-5 with TRBJ1-2; 7 nucleotides agree with TRBD1. Per the germline V gene, CDR1 is MNHEY and CDR2 is SVGAGI. CDR3 length: 14 residues. V gave up 7 bases and J gave up 0 bases; unmatched junction bases: 5.

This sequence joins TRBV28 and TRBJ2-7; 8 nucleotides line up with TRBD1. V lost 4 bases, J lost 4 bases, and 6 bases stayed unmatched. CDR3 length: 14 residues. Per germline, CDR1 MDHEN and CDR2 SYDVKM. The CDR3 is CASSSPDRVYEQYF. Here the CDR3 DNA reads TGTGCCAGCAGTTCTCCGGACAGGGTGTACGAGCAGTACTTC.

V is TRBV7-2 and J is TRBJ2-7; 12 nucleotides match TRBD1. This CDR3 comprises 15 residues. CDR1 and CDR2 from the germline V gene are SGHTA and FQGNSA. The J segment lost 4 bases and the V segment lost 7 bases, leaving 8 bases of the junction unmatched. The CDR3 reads CASTLRDRGLYEQYF. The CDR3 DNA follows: TGTGCCAGCACCCTCCGGGACAGGGGGCTGTACGAGCAGTACTTC.

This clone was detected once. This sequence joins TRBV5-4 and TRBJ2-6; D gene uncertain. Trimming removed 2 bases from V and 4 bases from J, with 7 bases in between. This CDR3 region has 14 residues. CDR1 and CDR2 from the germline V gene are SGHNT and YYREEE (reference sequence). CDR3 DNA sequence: TGTGCCAGCAGCTTTTCAGCGGGGGCCAACGTCCTGACTTTC. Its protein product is CASSFSAGANVLTF.

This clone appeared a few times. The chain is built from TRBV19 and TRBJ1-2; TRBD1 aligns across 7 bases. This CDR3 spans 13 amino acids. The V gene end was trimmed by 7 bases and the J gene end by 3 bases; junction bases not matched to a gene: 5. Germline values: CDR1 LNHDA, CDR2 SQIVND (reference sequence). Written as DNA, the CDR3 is TGTGCCAGTAACCCGACAGGGCACTATGGCTACACCTTC. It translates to CASNPTGHYGYTF.

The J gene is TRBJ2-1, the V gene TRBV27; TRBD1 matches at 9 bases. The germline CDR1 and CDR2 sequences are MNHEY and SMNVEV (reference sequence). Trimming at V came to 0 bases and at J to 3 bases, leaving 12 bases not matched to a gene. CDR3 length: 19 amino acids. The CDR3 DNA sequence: TGTGCCAGCAGTTTATCGGACCCCAGACAGGGGGGATACTACAATGAGCAGTTCTTC. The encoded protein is CASSLSDPRQGGYYNEQFF.

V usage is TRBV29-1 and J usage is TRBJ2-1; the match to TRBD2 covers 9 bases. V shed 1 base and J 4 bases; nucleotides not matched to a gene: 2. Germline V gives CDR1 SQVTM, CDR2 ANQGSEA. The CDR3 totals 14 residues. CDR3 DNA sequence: TGCAGCGTTGAAGGACTAGCGGAATACAATGAGCAGTTCTTC. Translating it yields CSVEGLAEYNEQFF.

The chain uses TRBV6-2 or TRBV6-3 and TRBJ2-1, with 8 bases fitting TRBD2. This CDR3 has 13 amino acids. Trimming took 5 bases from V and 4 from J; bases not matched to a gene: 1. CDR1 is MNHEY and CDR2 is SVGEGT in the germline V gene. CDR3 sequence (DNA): TGTGCCAGCAGTCCGGGAGGGTACAATGAGCAGTTCTTC. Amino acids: CASSPGGYNEQFF.

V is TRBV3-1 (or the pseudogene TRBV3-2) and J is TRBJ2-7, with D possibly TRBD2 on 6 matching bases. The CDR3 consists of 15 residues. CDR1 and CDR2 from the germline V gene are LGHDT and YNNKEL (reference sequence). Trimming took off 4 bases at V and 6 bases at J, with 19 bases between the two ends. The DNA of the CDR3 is TGTGCCAGCAGCCGATCCTTAGCGGCGTTGGGCGAGCAGTACTTC. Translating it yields CASSRSLAALGEQYF.